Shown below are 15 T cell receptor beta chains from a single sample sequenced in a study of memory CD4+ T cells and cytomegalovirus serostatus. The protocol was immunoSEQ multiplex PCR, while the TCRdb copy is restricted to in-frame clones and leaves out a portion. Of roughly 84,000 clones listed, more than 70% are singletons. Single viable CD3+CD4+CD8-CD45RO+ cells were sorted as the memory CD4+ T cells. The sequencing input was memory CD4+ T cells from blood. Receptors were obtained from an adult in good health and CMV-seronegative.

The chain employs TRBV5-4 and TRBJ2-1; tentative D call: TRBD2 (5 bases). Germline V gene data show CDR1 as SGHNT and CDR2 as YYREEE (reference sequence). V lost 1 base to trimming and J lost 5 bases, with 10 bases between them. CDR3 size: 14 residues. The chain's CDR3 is CASSLWASNNEQFF. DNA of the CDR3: TGTGCCAGCAGCTTGTGGGCTAGCAACAATGAGCAGTTCTTC.

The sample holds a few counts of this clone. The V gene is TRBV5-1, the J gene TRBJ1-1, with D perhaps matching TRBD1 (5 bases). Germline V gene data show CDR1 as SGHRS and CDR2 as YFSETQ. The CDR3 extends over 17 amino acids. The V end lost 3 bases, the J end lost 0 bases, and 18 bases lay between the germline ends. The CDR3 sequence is CASSSPSSTDMNTEAFF. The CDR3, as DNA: TGCGCCAGCAGCTCTCCCTCCTCGACAGACATGAACACTGAAGCTTTCTTT.

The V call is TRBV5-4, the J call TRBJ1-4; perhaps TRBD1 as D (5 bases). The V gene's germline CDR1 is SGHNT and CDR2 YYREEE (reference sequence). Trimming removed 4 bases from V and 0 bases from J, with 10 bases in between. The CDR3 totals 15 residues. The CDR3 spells CASSPGHSTNEKLFF. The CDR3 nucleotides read TGTGCCAGCAGCCCAGGACACTCAACTAATGAAAAACTGTTTTTT. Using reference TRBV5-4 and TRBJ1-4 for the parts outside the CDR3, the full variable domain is ETGVTQSPTHLIKTRGQQVTLRCSSQSGHNTVSWYQQALGQGPQFIFQYYREEENGRGNFPPRFSGLQFPNYSSELNVNALELDDSALYLCASSPGHSTNEKLFFGSGTQLSVL.

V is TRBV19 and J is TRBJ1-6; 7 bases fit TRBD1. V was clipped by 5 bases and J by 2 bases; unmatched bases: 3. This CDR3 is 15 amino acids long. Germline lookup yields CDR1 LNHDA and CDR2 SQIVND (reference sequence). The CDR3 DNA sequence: TGTGCCAGTAGTGTCGGACAGGCCTATAATTCACCCCTCCACTTT. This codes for CASSVGQAYNSPLHF. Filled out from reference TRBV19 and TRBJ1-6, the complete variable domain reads DGGITQSPKYLFRKEGQNVTLSCEQNLNHDAMYWYRQDPGQGLRLIYYSQIVNDFQKGDIAEGYSVSREKKESFPLTVTSAQKNPTAFYLCASSVGQAYNSPLHFGNGTRLTVT.

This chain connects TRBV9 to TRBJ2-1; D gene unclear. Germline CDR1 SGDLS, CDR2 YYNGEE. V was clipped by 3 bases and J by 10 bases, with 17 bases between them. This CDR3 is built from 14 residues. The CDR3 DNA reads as TGTGCCAGCAGCGCCGCGCTACTTCTTAACGAGCAGTTCTTC. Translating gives CASSAALLLNEQFF. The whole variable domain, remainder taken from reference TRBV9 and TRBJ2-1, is DSGVTQTPKHLITATGQRVTLRCSPRSGDLSVYWYQQSLDQGLQFLIQYYNGEERAKGNILERFSAQQFPDLHSELNLSSLELGDSALYFCASSAALLLNEQFFGPGTRLTVL.

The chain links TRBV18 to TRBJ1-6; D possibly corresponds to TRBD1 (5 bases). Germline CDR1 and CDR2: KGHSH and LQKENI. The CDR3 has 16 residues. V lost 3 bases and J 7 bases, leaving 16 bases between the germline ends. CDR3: CASSPAGPGGNSPLHF. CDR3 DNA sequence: TGTGCCAGCTCACCCGCGGGACCGGGAGGGAATTCACCCCTCCACTTT.

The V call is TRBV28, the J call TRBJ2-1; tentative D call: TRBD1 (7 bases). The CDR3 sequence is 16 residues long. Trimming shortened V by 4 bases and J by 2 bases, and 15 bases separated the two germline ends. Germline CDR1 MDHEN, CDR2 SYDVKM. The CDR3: CASSSPDREAYNEQFF. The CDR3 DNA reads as TGTGCCAGCAGTTCCCCCGACAGGGAGGCCTACAATGAGCAGTTCTTC.

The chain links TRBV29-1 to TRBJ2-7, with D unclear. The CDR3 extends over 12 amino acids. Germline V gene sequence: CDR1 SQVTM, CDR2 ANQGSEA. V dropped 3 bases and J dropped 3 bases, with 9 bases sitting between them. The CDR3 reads CSVDSAGYEQYF. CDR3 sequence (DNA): TGCAGCGTTGATTCGGCAGGCTACGAGCAGTACTTC.

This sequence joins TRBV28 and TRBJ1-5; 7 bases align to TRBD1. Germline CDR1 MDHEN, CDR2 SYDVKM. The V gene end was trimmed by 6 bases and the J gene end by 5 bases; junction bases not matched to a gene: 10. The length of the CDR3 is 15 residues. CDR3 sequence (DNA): TGTGCCAGCAGACTTTACAGGGGTTTGCATCAGCCCCAGCATTTT. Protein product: CASRLYRGLHQPQHF.

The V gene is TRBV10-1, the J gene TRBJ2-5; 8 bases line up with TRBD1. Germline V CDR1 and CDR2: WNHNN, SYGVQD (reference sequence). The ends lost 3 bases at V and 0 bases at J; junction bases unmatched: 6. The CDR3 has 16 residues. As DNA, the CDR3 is TGCGCCAGCAGTGATTCCGGACAGGGCAACCAAGAGACCCAGTACTTC. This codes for CASSDSGQGNQETQYF.

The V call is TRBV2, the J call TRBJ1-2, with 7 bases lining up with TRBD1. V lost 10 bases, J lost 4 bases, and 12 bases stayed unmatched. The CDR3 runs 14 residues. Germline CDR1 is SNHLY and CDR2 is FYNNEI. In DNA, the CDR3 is TGTGCCACTACCCCGGGACAGTTAAGCTATGGCTACACCTTC. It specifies CATTPGQLSYGYTF.

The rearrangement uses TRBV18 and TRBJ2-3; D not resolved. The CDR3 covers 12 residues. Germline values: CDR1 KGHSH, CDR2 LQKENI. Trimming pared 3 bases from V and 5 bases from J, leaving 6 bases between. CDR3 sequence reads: CASSPERDTQYF. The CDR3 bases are TGTGCCAGCTCACCGGAGAGAGATACGCAGTATTTT.

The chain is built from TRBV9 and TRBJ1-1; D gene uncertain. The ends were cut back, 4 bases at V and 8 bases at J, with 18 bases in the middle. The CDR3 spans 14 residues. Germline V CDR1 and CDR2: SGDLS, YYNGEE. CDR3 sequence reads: CASSFTYRGSEAFF. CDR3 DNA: TGTGCCAGCAGCTTCACTTACCGGGGTTCGGAAGCTTTCTTT. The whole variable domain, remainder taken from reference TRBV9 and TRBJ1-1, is DSGVTQTPKHLITATGQRVTLRCSPRSGDLSVYWYQQSLDQGLQFLIQYYNGEERAKGNILERFSAQQFPDLHSELNLSSLELGDSALYFCASSFTYRGSEAFFGQGTRLTVV.

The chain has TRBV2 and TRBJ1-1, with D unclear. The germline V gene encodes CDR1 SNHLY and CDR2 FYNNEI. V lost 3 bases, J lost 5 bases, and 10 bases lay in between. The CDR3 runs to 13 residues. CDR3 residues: CASSDQGNTEAFF. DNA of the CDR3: TGTGCCAGCAGTGACCAAGGGAATACTGAAGCTTTCTTT. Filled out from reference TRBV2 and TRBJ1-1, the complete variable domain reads EPEVTQTPSHQVTQMGQEVILRCVPISNHLYFYWYRQILGQKVEFLVSFYNNEISEKSEIFDDQFSVERPDGSNFTLKIRSTKLEDSAMYFCASSDQGNTEAFFGQGTRLTVV.

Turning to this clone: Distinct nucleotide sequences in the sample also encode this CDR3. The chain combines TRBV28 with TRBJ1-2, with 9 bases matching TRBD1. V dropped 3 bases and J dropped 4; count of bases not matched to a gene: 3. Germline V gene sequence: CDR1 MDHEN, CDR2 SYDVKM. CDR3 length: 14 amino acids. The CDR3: CASSLGQGSYGYTF. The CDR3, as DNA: TGTGCCAGCAGTTTGGGACAGGGAAGCTATGGCTACACCTTC.